This passage covers 20 T cell receptor beta chains from one sample sequenced in a study of human T cells and chemical hapten exposure. Described time point: patch test 1, 2 weeks after DPC sensitization. As to treatment: therapeutic diphenylcyclopropenone sensitization with weekly scalp DPC. One entry per CDR3 protein, called by TCRdb with MiXCR from the RACE reads. The sample shows approximately 80,000 distinct CDR3 sequences, about 10% of them seen only once. The sample in question was whole blood, obtained in connection with sensitization to the hapten diphenylcyclopropenone (DPC). All receptors derive from a woman in her forties or fifties with alopecia areata. Some clones in this sample may be carry-over from other donors' samples.

On this clonotype itself: A read error may explain this, as a much larger clone is one base away. The V and J genes are TRBV6-6 and TRBJ2-4; D is tentatively TRBD1 or TRBD2 (5 bases each). CDR3 length: 17 amino acids. The germline V gene encodes CDR1 MNHNY and CDR2 SVGAGI (reference sequence). This CDR3 reads CVSRVSGGYLAKNIQYF. In DNA form, the CDR3 reads TGTGTCAGCAGAGTTAGTGGGGGATATTTAGCCAAAAACATTCAGTACTTC.

The gene calls are TRBV3-1 and TRBJ2-7; D might be TRBD1 (5 bases). Trimming cost V 1 base and J 3 bases, with 13 bases left between them. The CDR3 loop spans 15 amino acids. CDR1 is LGHDT and CDR2 is YNNKEL in the germline V gene (reference sequence). CDR3 DNA sequence: TGTGCCAGCAGCCAAGGGGTGGACATTTTCTACGAGCAGTACTTC. Its translation: CASSQGVDIFYEQYF.

This clonotype was detected a few times. This chain joins TRBV6-4 and TRBJ1-1; no reliable D call. The CDR3 covers 12 residues. Looked up from germline, CDR1 is MRHNA and CDR2 is SNTAGT. Trimming removed 6 bases from V and 0 bases from J, with 5 bases in between. The CDR3 loop is CASRGLNTEAFF. CDR3 bases: TGTGCCAGCAGGGGATTGAACACTGAAGCTTTCTTT.

Points on this clonotype: Just one base apart from a much larger clone, this may be a read error. The conserved closing phenylalanine or tryptophan is absent in this CDR3, likely reflecting a read error. This chain uses TRBV20-1 with TRBJ1-1; D remains unclear. Trimming pared 3 bases from V and 2 bases from J, leaving 7 bases between. Germline V gene data show CDR1 as DFQATT and CDR2 as SNEGSKA (reference sequence). There are 12 residues in the CDR3. DNA of the CDR3: TGCAGTGCTAGTTACAAAAACACTGAAGCTTTCCTT. This sequence encodes CSASYKNTEAFL.

In this sample, this clonotype turned up a few times. This chain connects TRBV10-3 to TRBJ1-5; unclear D gene. The CDR3 has 12 amino acids. CDR1 is ENHRY and CDR2 is SYGVKD in the germline V gene. The V end lost 5 bases, the J end lost 0 bases, and 2 bases lay between the germline ends. The CDR3 loop is CAISRSNQPQHF. CDR3 nucleotides: TGTGCCATCAGTCGTAGCAATCAGCCCCAGCATTTT.

A few counts support this clonotype. The chain carries TRBV20-1 and TRBJ2-5; 7 positions agree with TRBD2. This CDR3 has 13 residues. The germline CDR1 and CDR2 sequences are DFQATT and SNEGSKA (reference sequence). Germline trimming cut 6 bases from V and 2 bases from J; bases unmatched to any gene: 6. Here the CDR3 DNA reads TGCAGTGCCCCCGGGGGGATTCAAGAGACCCAGTACTTC. Translating gives CSAPGGIQETQYF.

This clonotype was seen ten or more times. V gene TRBV7-3 combines with J gene TRBJ1-1; no definite D call. The V and J ends lost 3 bases and 1 base respectively, with 6 bases between them. Germline V CDR1 and CDR2: SGHTA, FQGTGA. This CDR3 region has 13 residues. CDR3 sequence reads: CASSLWQNTEAFF. The CDR3, as DNA: TGTGCCAGCAGCTTGTGGCAGAACACTGAAGCTTTCTTT.

The V gene is TRBV29-1, the J gene TRBJ2-7; no firm D call. From germline, CDR1 is SQVTM and CDR2 ANQGSEA. The CDR3 contains 10 residues. V was cut by 4 bases and J by 4 bases, with 5 bases left in between. The DNA for the CDR3 is TGCAGCGTTGGAGAGTACGAGCAGTACTTC. Translated, it gives CSVGEYEQYF.

There are many counts of this clonotype. This chain connects TRBV4-1 to TRBJ1-2; 8 bases match TRBD1. Trimming removed 0 bases from V and 4 bases from J; junction bases left unmatched: 7. CDR1 is MGHRA and CDR2 is YSYEKL in the germline V gene. The length of the CDR3 is 16 residues. CDR3 sequence (DNA): TGCGCCAGCAGCCAAGAGGGGACAGGCTATAGCTATGGCTACACCTTC. Its translation is CASSQEGTGYSYGYTF.

This clonotype was seen only a few times. This chain links TRBV6-2 or TRBV6-3 with TRBJ2-7; TRBD1 aligns across 8 bases. Germline loops: CDR1 MNHEY, CDR2 SVGEGT. With V trimmed by 5 bases and J by 5 bases, 11 bases remained unmatched. The CDR3 contains 15 residues. CDR3 in amino acids: CASSVQTGARNEQYF. CDR3 nucleotide sequence: TGTGCCAGCAGTGTTCAGACAGGGGCCAGGAACGAGCAGTACTTC.

This clonotype was observed a handful of times. The chain carries TRBV5-1 and TRBJ2-1; D may be TRBD1 or TRBD2 (5 bases each). V lost 5 bases to trimming and J lost 4 bases, with 13 bases between them. The CDR3 is made up of 14 amino acids. CDR1 and CDR2 (germline): SGHRS, YFSETQ. The CDR3 nucleotides read TGCGCCAGCAGGAGAGGGGAATTGTACAATGAGCAGTTCTTC. This sequence encodes CASRRGELYNEQFF.

This clonotype showed up many times. The V and J genes are TRBV9 and TRBJ1-1; D is perhaps TRBD1 (6 bases). V lost 2 bases to trimming and J lost 5 bases, with 16 bases between them. This CDR3 spans 15 amino acids. CDR1 is SGDLS and CDR2 is YYNGEE in the germline V gene. For the CDR3, the DNA is TGTGCCAGCAGCGTCACCGGGGGCAGGGAAACTGAAGCTTTCTTT. Its translation: CASSVTGGRETEAFF.

This clonotype was detected ten times or more. This chain uses TRBV20-1 with TRBJ2-5; 8 positions match TRBD1. This CDR3 has 13 residues. Trimming at V came to 5 bases and at J to 5 bases, leaving 7 bases not matched to a gene. The V gene's germline CDR1 is DFQATT and CDR2 SNEGSKA (reference sequence). The CDR3 protein is CSAPRTGTETQYF. The CDR3 DNA reads TGCAGTGCTCCCCGGACAGGGACGGAGACCCAGTACTTC.

This clonotype is labeled medium-sized. This sequence joins TRBV7-9 and TRBJ2-5, with D unresolved. The length of the CDR3 is 13 residues. CDR1 and CDR2 from the germline V gene are SEHNR and FQNEAQ (reference sequence). V dropped 5 bases and J dropped 3 bases, with 10 bases sitting between them. CDR3 sequence (DNA): TGTGCCAGCAGCCTTGACCGGGAAGAGACCCAGTACTTC. Translated, it gives CASSLDREETQYF.

This clonotype was seen many times. The chain links TRBV2 to TRBJ2-7, with D possibly called TRBD1 or TRBD2 (5 bases each). Trimming cost V 4 bases and J 4 bases, with 14 bases left between them. CDR3 length equals 14 residues. From germline, CDR1 is SNHLY and CDR2 FYNNEI. For the CDR3, the DNA is TGTGCCAGCAGTGCGGGGATCAGGGAGTACGAGCAGTACTTC. Its translation: CASSAGIREYEQYF.

The sample holds many counts of this clonotype. V gene TRBV27 combines with J gene TRBJ2-7; D is perhaps TRBD1 (6 bases). Trimming took 4 bases from V and 1 from J, leaving 14 bases between them. Germline assignment: CDR1 MNHEY and CDR2 SMNVEV (reference sequence). The CDR3 is 15 amino acids. DNA for the CDR3: TGTGCCAGCAGTTCCCACCCGGACAGTTCCTACGAGCAGTACTTC. This translates into CASSSHPDSSYEQYF.

V gene TRBV5-4 combines with J gene TRBJ2-3, with D possibly being TRBD2 (5 bases). CDR1 and CDR2 from the germline V gene are SGHNT and YYREEE (reference sequence). V lost 0 bases and J 2 bases, leaving 13 bases between the germline ends. The CDR3 covers 16 residues. The CDR3 region is CASSLGGIRYTDTQYF. In DNA, the CDR3 is TGTGCCAGCAGCTTGGGAGGGATCCGATACACAGATACGCAGTATTTT.

This chain uses TRBV7-2 with TRBJ2-1, with a weak D call TRBD1 (5 bases). Germline lookup yields CDR1 SGHTA and CDR2 FQGNSA. The V gene lost 3 bases and the J gene lost 0 bases, with 9 bases spanning the gap. The CDR3 is 15 amino acids. The CDR3 coding sequence is TGTGCCAGCAGCTTGGACAAGAGCTCCTACAATGAGCAGTTCTTC. This gives the protein CASSLDKSSYNEQFF.

The chain has TRBV28 and TRBJ2-4, with TRBD1 identical over 9 bases. The CDR3 contains 16 residues. With 7 bases clipped from V and 3 bases from J, the junction kept 10 bases outside the gene matches. Germline loops: CDR1 MDHEN, CDR2 SYDVKM. The CDR3: CASTRGTGIVKNIQYF. In DNA, the CDR3 is TGTGCCAGCACCCGAGGGACAGGGATAGTCAAAAACATTCAGTACTTC.

In its sample, this clonotype was seen many times. The chain employs TRBV6-6 and TRBJ1-4; D not certain. CDR3 length: 13 amino acids. The germline V gene has CDR1 MNHNY and CDR2 SVGAGI (reference sequence). V lost 7 bases and J 3 bases, leaving 9 bases between the germline ends. The CDR3 sequence is CASTRLANEKLFF. In nucleotides, the CDR3 is TGTGCCAGCACCAGATTGGCTAATGAAAAACTGTTTTTT.